These 2 T cell receptor beta chains originate from one sample sequenced in a study of HIV-infected children after antiretroviral therapy interruption. Described treatment: PENTA 11 planned treatment interruption arm or continuous ART arm. A 3' RACE protocol on RNA, with unique molecular identifiers, produced the TCR library. One entry per CDR3 protein, called by TCRdb with MiXCR from the 3' RACE reads. This sample carries 40,000 to 50,000 distinct CDR3 sequences, around 4.7% of them seen once, and the ten largest clones take over 0.65%. The source was CD45RA+ CD4+ T cells from PBMCs, pooled from several time points, collected from a donor given antiretroviral therapy, either interrupted or continuous. Sample subset: naive CD4+ CD45RA+ CD45RO- T cells. The receptors stem from a pool of human donors with HIV.

Only a few counts were recorded for this clonotype. The chain links TRBV29-1 to TRBJ2-3, with D perhaps being TRBD1 or TRBD2 (6 bases each). The CDR3 length is 16 residues. Trimming took off 0 bases at V and 3 bases at J, with 16 bases between the two ends. Looked up from germline, CDR1 is SQVTM and CDR2 is ANQGSEA. The CDR3 loop is CSVEDPGVRGTDTQYF. The CDR3 DNA reads TGCAGCGTTGAAGATCCGGGGGTCAGGGGAACAGATACGCAGTATTTT.

In this sample, this clonotype turned up many times. The rearrangement links TRBV5-5 to TRBJ1-1, with a possible D match to TRBD1 (5 bases). The CDR3 has 13 residues. Between the trimmed V and J ends, which lost 4 bases and 5 bases, there was a span of 12 bases. Germline loops: CDR1 SGHKS, CDR2 YYEKEE (reference sequence). The CDR3: CASSAGARTEAFF. The CDR3, as DNA: TGTGCCAGCAGCGCCGGGGCTAGGACTGAAGCTTTCTTT. The full variable domain, rest sourced from reference TRBV5-5 and TRBJ1-1, is DAGVTQSPTHLIKTRGQQVTLRCSPISGHKSVSWYQQVLGQGPQFIFQYYEKEERGRGNFPDRFSARQFPNYSSELNVNALLLGDSALYLCASSAGARTEAFFGQGTRLTVV.